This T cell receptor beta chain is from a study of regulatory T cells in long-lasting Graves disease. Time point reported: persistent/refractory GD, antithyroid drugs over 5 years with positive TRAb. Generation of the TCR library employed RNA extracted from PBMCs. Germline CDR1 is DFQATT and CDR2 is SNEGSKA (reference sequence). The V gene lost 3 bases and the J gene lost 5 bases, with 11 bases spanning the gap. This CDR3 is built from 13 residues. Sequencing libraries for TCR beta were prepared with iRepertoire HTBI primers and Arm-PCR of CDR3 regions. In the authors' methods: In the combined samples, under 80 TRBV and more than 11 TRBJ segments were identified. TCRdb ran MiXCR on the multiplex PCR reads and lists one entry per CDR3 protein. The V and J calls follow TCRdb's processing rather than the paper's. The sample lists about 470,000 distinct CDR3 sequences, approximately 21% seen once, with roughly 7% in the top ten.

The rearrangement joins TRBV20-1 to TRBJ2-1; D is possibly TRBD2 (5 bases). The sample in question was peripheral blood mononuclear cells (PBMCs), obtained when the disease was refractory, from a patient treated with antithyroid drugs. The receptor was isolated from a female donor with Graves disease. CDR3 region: CSASVSVHNEQFF. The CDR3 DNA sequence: TGCAGTGCTAGTGTTAGCGTACACAATGAGCAGTTCTTC.